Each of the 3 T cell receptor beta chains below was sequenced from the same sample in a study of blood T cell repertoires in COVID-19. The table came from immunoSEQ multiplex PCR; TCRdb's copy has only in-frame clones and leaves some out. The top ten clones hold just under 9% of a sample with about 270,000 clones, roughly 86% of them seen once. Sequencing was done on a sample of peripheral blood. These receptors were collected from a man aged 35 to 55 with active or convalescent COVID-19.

CDR3 residues: CASSPARQGGETQYF. Here the CDR3 DNA reads TGTGCCAGCAGCCCAGCCCGACAGGGGGGAGAGACCCAGTACTTC. The J gene is TRBJ2-5, the V gene TRBV5-4; 9 bases map to TRBD1. Germline V gene sequence: CDR1 SGHNT, CDR2 YYREEE (reference sequence). V dropped 4 bases and J dropped 4; count of bases not matched to a gene: 8. The CDR3 is made up of 15 amino acids.

The CDR3 here is CSVSRDRGQETQYF. The CDR3 nucleotides read TGCAGCGTCTCCCGGGACAGGGGGCAAGAGACCCAGTACTTC. The J gene is TRBJ2-5, the V gene TRBV29-1; 11 bases fit TRBD1. CDR3 length equals 14 residues. The trim removed 6 bases at V and 2 bases at J, leaving 5 bases unmatched. CDR1 and CDR2 from the germline V gene are SQVTM and ANQGSEA. Full variable domain (missing parts from reference TRBV29-1 and TRBJ2-5): SAVISQKPSRDICQRGTSLTIQCQVDSQVTMMFWYRQQPGQSLTLIATANQGSEATYESGFVIDKFPISRPNLTFSTLTVSNMSPEDSSIYLCSVSRDRGQETQYFGPGTRLLVL.

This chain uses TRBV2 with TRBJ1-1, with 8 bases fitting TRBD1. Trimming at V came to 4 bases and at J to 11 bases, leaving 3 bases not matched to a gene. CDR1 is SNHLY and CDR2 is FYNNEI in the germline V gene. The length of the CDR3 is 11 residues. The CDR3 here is CASSATGGAFF. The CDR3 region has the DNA TGTGCCAGCAGTGCCACAGGGGGTGCTTTCTTT.